Listed below are T cell receptor beta chains from one sample, sequenced in a study of cytomegalovirus exposure and HLA in healthy donors. Profiling relied on immunoSEQ multiplex PCR, and the TCRdb table lists in-frame clones only, not all of them. The sample has 25,000 to 35,000 clones; around two fifths are singletons. Sequencing used PBMCs. Receptors originate from a woman aged 45-59 years in good health and CMV-seronegative. CDR3s include the opening cysteine and the closing phenylalanine or tryptophan. The D gene is left open where the match is weak. Only some rows state a clone size, as once, few, many or a class for expanded clones.

cdr3_nt cdr3_aa clone_size j_call d_call v_call
TGTGCCACCAGCGCGGGACAGGGGGTAAACACCGGGGAGCTGTTTTTT CATSAGQGVNTGELFF NA TRBJ2-2 TRBD1 TRBV15
TGTGCCAGCTCACCGGCACAGGGGCCGCGGGATGAGCAGTTCTTC CASSPAQGPRDEQFF NA TRBJ2-1 TRBD1 TRBV18
TGTGCCACCAGCAGACCCCAGGAAGGGGCGCAGAACACTGAAGCTTTCTTT CATSRPQEGAQNTEAFF NA TRBJ1-1 NA TRBV15
TGCAGCGTTGAAGATATAGCGGCAGGAGTCGAAGATACGCAGTATTTT CSVEDIAAGVEDTQYF few TRBJ2-3 NA TRBV29-1
TGTGCCAGCAGTGCACAGGGTTTCTCCTACGAGCAGTACTTC CASSAQGFSYEQYF NA TRBJ2-7 NA TRBV28
TGTGCCAGCAGCCCAGGGGGGGCAGGGGGCAACGAGCAGTACTTC CASSPGGAGGNEQYF NA TRBJ2-7 NA TRBV7-2
TGTGCCAGCAGTGAAGGGGGTAGCGGGGGTTACGAGCAGTACTTC CASSEGGSGGYEQYF NA TRBJ2-7 TRBD2 TRBV6-1
TGTGCCAGCAGTGAGGGGGGGGGAAGGAACACTGAAGCTTTCTTT CASSEGGGRNTEAFF NA TRBJ1-1 NA TRBV6-1
TGTGCCAGCTCACCCCAAAGGACTAACACCGGGGAGCTGTTTTTT CASSPQRTNTGELFF few TRBJ2-2 NA TRBV18
TGTGCCAGTAGTACCGCTAGCAACACCGGGGAGCTGTTTTTT CASSTASNTGELFF few TRBJ2-2 NA TRBV19
TGTGCCAGCAGTGGGAGTGGCGCGCGGGAAAAACTGTTTTTT CASSGSGAREKLFF NA TRBJ1-4 NA TRBV6-1
TGTGCCAGCAGCCAGACCTCAGGGGGCACCGGGGAGCTGTTTTTT CASSQTSGGTGELFF NA TRBJ2-2 TRBD1 TRBV7-6
TGTGCCAGCAGCTTAGATGGGGCAGGGATCTACGAGCAGTACTTC CASSLDGAGIYEQYF NA TRBJ2-7 NA TRBV7-6
TGTGCCAGCAGCCGCGTTGCAGAGGACGAGCAGTACTTC CASSRVAEDEQYF NA TRBJ2-7 NA TRBV16
TGTGCCAGTAGTTTAGCCTCAGGCACAGATACGCAGTATTTT CASSLASGTDTQYF NA TRBJ2-3 NA TRBV19
TGTGCCAGCAGTGTGGACAGCCTCTCTGGGGCCAACGTCCTGACTTTC CASSVDSLSGANVLTF NA TRBJ2-6 NA TRBV2